These T cell receptor beta chains were read from a single sample in a study of blood T cell repertoires in COVID-19. Clones were read by immunoSEQ multiplex PCR, and TCRdb kept only the in-frame ones, dropping some. Of hundreds of thousands of clones listed, roughly 89% were seen once; the top ten hold about 4.2%. Sequencing input: peripheral blood. All receptors derive from a man aged 35-49 years with acute or convalescent COVID-19. Each CDR3 is given with its conserved first and last residue. Each record gives: D gene, clone size, V gene, J gene, CDR3 protein, CDR3 DNA. D genes are given only for firm matches. Rows give clone size only sometimes, using once, few, many, or a class for an expanded clone.

TRBD1,-,TRBV29-1,TRBJ1-1,CSVQGQMNTEAFF,TGCAGCGTTCAGGGACAGATGAACACTGAAGCTTTCTTT
-,-,TRBV11-1,TRBJ1-2,CASSFYNPPLGYTF,TGTGCCAGCAGCTTTTACAACCCCCCGCTCGGCTACACCTTC
TRBD1,-,TRBV27,TRBJ2-7,CASSPGTGGINEQYF,TGTGCCAGCAGTCCTGGGACAGGGGGAATCAACGAGCAGTACTTC
-,-,TRBV27,TRBJ1-6,CASSLLGKGSPLHF,TGTGCCAGCAGTTTACTGGGGAAGGGGTCACCCCTCCACTTT
-,-,TRBV5-4,TRBJ2-5,CASSLDGYQETQYF,TGTGCCAGCAGCTTGGACGGTTACCAAGAGACCCAGTACTTC
TRBD1,few,TRBV2,TRBJ1-1,CASTEDQGANTEAFF,TGTGCCAGCACCGAGGACCAGGGGGCGAACACTGAAGCTTTCTTT
TRBD1,-,TRBV2,TRBJ2-2,CASSRTGGSGGELFF,TGTGCCAGCAGTCGGACAGGGGGCTCCGGCGGGGAGCTGTTTTTT
-,-,TRBV5-1,TRBJ2-3,CASSLANNTDTQYF,TGCGCCAGCAGCTTGGCCAACAACACAGATACGCAGTATTTT
-,-,TRBV19,TRBJ1-1,CASSNFGTEAFF,TGTGCCAGTAGTAACTTCGGGACTGAAGCTTTCTTT
-,-,TRBV18,TRBJ1-5,CASSQGGQTNQPQHF,TGTGCCAGCTCCCAGGGTGGACAGACCAATCAGCCCCAGCATTTT
-,-,TRBV27,TRBJ2-3,CASSLLGADTDTQYF,TGTGCCAGCAGTTTACTGGGGGCCGACACAGATACGCAGTATTTT
-,-,TRBV7-8,TRBJ2-3,CASSSSTDTQYF,TGTGCCAGCAGCTCTAGCACAGATACGCAGTATTTT
-,-,TRBV2,TRBJ1-1,CASSERGLSEAFF,TGTGCCAGCAGTGAAAGGGGTTTAAGCGAAGCTTTCTTT
TRBD1,-,TRBV13,TRBJ1-1,CASSSSRGYTEAFF,TGTGCCAGCAGCTCCTCCAGGGGGTACACTGAAGCTTTCTTT
TRBD1,-,TRBV7-9,TRBJ2-7,CASSAPDRASSYEQYF,TGTGCCAGCAGCGCTCCGGACAGGGCCAGCTCCTACGAGCAGTACTTC
-,-,TRBV5-8,TRBJ2-5,CASSLRGSETQYF,TGTGCCAGCAGCTTAAGGGGCTCCGAGACCCAGTACTTC
TRBD1,-,TRBV27,TRBJ1-2,CASSLYGNRGGYTF,TGTGCCAGCAGTTTATACGGGAACAGGGGAGGCTACACCTTC
-,-,TRBV6-6,TRBJ1-1,CASTRETRVEAFF,TGTGCCAGTACTCGAGAGACAAGAGTCGAAGCTTTCTTT
-,-,TRBV5-1,TRBJ1-2,CASSFRAPNYGYTF,TGCGCCAGCAGCTTCAGGGCCCCTAACTATGGCTACACCTTC
TRBD2,once,TRBV11-3,TRBJ2-2,CASSGAGGSTGELFF,TGTGCCAGCAGTGGAGCGGGGGGGTCTACCGGGGAGCTGTTTTTT
TRBD2,-,TRBV24-1,TRBJ2-1,CATSDSGGGTYNEQFF,TGTGCCACCAGTGATAGCGGGGGGGGAACCTACAATGAGCAGTTCTTC
-,-,TRBV12-3/TRBV12-4,TRBJ1-2,CASSFRTLYGYTF,TGTGCCAGCAGCTTTCGGACACTCTATGGCTACACCTTC
-,-,TRBV5-1,TRBJ1-2,CASSTGDEVYGYTF,TGCGCCAGCAGCACAGGAGATGAGGTTTATGGCTACACCTTC
-,-,TRBV19,TRBJ2-1,CASRQFGYNEQFF,TGTGCCAGTCGACAATTTGGTTACAATGAGCAGTTCTTC
-,-,TRBV7-2,TRBJ1-3,CASSLRGSIYF,TGTGCCAGCAGCTTAAGGGGCTCCATATATTTT